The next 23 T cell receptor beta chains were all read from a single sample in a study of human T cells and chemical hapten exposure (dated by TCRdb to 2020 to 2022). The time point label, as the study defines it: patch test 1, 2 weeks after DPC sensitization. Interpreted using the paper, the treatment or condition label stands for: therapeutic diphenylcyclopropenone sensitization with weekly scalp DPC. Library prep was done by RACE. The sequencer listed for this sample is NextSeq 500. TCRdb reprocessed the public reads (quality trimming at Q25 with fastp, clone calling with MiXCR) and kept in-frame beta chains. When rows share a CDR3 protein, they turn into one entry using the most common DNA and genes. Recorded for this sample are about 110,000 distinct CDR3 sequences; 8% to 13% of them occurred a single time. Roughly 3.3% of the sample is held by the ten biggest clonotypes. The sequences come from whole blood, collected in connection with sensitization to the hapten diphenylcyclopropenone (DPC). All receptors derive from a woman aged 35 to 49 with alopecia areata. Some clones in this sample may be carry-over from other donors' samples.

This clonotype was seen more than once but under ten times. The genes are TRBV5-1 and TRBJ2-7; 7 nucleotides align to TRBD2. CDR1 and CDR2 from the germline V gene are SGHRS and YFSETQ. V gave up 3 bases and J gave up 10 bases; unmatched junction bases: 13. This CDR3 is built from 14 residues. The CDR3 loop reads CASSSADLKRDQYF. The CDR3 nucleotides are TGCGCCAGCAGCTCCGCGGACCTAAAGCGGGACCAGTACTTC.

CDR3 bases: TGTGCCAGCAGCCGGGACCTATCGAACATTCAGTACTTC. Amino acid sequence: CASSRDLSNIQYF. J is TRBJ2-4 and V is TRBV7-9; D is perhaps TRBD1 or TRBD2 (5 bases each). V shed 5 bases and J shed 7 bases, with 12 bases lying between them. CDR3 length: 13 residues. Germline V gene data show CDR1 as SEHNR and CDR2 as FQNEAQ (reference sequence).

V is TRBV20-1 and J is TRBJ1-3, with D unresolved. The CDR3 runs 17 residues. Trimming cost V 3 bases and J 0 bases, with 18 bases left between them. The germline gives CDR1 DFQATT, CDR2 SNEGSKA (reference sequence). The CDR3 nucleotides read TGCAGTGCTAGCGGTCTTGGGGAACCGAGCTCTGGAAACACCATATATTTT. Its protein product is CSASGLGEPSSGNTIYF.

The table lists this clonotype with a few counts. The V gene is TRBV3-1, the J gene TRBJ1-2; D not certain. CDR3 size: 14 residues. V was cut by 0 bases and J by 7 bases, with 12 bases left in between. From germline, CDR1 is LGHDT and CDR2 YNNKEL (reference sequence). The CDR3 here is CASSQDYSGSGYTF. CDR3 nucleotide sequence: TGTGCCAGCAGCCAAGATTACTCGGGGTCTGGCTACACCTTC. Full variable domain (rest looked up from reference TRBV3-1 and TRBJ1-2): DTAVSQTPKYLVTQMGNDKSIKCEQNLGHDTMYWYKQDSKKFLKIMFSYNNKELIINETVPNRFSPKSPDKAHLNLHINSLELGDSAVYFCASSQDYSGSGYTFGSGTRLTVV.

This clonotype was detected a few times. The CDR3 DNA reads as TGTGCCATCAGCCCCGACTGGGAGCAGTTCTTC. This translates into CAISPDWEQFF. The chain uses TRBV10-3 and TRBJ2-1, with no clear D. Germline CDR1 reads ENHRY; CDR2 reads SYGVKD. CDR3 length equals 11 residues. Trimming stripped 6 bases from V and 10 bases from J, with 10 bases between.

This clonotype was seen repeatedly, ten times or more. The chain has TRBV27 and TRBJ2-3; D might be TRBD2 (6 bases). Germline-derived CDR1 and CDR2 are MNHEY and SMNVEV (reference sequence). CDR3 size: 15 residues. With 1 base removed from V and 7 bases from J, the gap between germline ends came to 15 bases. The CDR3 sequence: CASSLLGTEGHTQYF. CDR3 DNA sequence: TGTGCCAGCAGTTTATTGGGGACGGAGGGACATACGCAGTATTTT.

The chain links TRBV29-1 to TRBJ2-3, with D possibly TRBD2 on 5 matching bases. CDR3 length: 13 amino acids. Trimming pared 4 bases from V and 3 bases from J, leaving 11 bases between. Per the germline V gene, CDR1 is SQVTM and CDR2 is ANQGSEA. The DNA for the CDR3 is TGCAGCGTTGGCCTGACTACGACAGATACGCAGTATTTT. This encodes CSVGLTTTDTQYF.

The CDR3: CASSRVGNEQFF. In DNA form, the CDR3 reads TGTGCCAGCAGCCGGGTCGGGAATGAGCAGTTCTTC. V is TRBV7-6 and J is TRBJ2-1, with D hard to call. The germline CDR1 and CDR2 sequences are SGHVS and FNYEAQ. V was clipped by 5 bases and J by 7 bases, with 9 bases between them. The CDR3 extends over 12 amino acids.

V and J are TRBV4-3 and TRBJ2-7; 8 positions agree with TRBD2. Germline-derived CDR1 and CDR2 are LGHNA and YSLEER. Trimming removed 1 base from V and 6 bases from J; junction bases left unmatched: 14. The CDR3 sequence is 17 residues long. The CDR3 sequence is CASSQVDSGKRLGEQYF. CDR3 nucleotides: TGCGCCAGCAGCCAAGTGGATAGCGGGAAGAGGTTGGGCGAGCAGTACTTC.

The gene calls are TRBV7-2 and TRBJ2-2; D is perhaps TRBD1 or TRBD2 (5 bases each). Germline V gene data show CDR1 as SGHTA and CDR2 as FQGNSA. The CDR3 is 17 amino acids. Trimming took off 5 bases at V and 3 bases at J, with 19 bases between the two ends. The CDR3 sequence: CASSPGQGRSDTGELFF. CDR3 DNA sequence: TGTGCCAGCAGCCCGGGGCAAGGACGCTCCGACACCGGGGAGCTGTTTTTT.

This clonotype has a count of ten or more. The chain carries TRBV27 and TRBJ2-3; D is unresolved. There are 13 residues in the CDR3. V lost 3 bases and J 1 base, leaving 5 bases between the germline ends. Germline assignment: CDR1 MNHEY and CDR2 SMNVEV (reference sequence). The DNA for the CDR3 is TGTGCCAGCAGTTTCCAGGGCACAGATACGCAGTATTTT. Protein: CASSFQGTDTQYF.

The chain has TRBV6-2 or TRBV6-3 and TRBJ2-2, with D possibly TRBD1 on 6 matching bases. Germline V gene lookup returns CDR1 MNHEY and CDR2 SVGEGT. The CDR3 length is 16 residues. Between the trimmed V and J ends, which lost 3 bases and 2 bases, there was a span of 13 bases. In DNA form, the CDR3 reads TGTGCCAGCAGTTATCAGGGGCGACTCAACACCGGGGAGCTGTTTTTT. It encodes CASSYQGRLNTGELFF.

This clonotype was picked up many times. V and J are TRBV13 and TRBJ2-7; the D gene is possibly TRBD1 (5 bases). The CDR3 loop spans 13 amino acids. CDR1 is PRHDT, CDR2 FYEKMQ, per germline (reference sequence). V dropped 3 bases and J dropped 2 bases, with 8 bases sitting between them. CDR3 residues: CASSLGRTYEQYF. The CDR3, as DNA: TGTGCCAGCAGCTTGGGGCGCACCTACGAGCAGTACTTC.

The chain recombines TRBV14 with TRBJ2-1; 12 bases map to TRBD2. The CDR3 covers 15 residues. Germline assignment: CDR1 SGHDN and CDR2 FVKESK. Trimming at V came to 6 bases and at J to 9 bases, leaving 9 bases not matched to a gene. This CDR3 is CASSLLAGGEGEQFF. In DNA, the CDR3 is TGTGCCAGCAGTCTACTAGCGGGAGGAGAGGGTGAGCAGTTCTTC.

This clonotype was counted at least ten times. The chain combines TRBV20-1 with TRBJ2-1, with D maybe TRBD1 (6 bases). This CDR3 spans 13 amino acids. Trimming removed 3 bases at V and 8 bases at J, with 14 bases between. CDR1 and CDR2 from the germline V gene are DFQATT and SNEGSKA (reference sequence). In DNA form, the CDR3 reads TGCAGTGCTAGTCTCGATCACAGGGATGAGCAGTTCTTC. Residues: CSASLDHRDEQFF.

The CDR3 protein is CASSLASFTDTQYF. Here the CDR3 DNA reads TGTGCCAGCAGCTTAGCCAGCTTCACAGATACGCAGTATTTT. The V call is TRBV7-9, the J call TRBJ2-3, with D hard to call. This CDR3 has 14 residues. The ends were cut back, 0 bases at V and 2 bases at J, with 6 bases in the middle. Germline CDR1 is SEHNR and CDR2 is FQNEAQ (reference sequence).

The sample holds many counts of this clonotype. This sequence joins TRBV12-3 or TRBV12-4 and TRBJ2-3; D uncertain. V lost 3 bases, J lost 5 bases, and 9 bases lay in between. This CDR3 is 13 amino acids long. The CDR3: CASSFPDGDTQYF. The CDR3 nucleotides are TGTGCCAGCAGTTTTCCCGATGGAGATACGCAGTATTTT.

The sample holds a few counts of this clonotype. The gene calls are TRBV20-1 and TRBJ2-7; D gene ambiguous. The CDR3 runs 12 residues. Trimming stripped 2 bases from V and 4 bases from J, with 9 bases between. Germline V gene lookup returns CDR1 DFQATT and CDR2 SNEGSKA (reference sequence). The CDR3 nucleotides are TGCAGTGCTAGAAGGCTAGGGTACGAGCAGTACTTC. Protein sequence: CSARRLGYEQYF.

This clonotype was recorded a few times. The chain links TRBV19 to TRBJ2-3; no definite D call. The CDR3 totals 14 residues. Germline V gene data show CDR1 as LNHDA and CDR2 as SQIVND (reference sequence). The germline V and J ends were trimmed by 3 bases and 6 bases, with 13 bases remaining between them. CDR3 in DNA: TGTGCCAGTAGTATTGACAAGGCACGGGATACGCAGTATTTT. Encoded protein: CASSIDKARDTQYF. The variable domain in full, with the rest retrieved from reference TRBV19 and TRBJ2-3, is DGGITQSPKYLFRKEGQNVTLSCEQNLNHDAMYWYRQDPGQGLRLIYYSQIVNDFQKGDIAEGYSVSREKKESFPLTVTSAQKNPTAFYLCASSIDKARDTQYFGPGTRLTVL.

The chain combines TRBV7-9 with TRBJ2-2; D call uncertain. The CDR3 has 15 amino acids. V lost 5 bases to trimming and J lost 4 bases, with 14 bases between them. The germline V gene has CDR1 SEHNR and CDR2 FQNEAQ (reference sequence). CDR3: CASSLLSGATGELFF. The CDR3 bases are TGTGCCAGCAGCCTACTATCAGGCGCCACCGGGGAGCTGTTTTTT.

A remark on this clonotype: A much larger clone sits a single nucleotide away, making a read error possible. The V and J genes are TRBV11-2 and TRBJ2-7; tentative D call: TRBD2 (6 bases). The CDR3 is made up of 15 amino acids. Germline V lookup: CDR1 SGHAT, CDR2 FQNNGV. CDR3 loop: CTSSPDGSGRYEQYF. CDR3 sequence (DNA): TGTACCAGCAGCCCAGACGGCTCAGGGAGGTACGAGCAGTACTTC.

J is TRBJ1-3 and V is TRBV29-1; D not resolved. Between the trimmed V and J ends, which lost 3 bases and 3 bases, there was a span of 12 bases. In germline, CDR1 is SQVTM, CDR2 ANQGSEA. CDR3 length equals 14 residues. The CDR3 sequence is CSVERAEGGNTIYF. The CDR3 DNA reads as TGCAGCGTTGAGAGGGCAGAAGGTGGAAACACCATATATTTT.

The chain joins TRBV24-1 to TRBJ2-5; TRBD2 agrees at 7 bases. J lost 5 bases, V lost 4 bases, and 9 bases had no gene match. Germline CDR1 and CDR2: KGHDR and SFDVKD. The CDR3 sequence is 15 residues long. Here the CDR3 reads CATSDKGGPTETQYF. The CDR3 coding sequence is TGTGCCACCAGTGACAAGGGAGGGCCTACGGAGACCCAGTACTTC.